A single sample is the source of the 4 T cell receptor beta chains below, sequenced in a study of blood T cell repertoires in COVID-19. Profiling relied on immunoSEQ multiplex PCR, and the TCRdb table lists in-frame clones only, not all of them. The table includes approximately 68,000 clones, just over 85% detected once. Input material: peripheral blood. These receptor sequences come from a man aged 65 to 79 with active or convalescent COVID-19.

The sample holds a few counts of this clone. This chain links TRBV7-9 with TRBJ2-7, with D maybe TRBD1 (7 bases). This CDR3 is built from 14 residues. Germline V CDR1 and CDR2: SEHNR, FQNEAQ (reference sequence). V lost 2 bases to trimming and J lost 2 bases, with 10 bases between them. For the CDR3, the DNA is TGTGCCAGCAGCTTACAGGGGGGAGCCTACGAGCAGTACTTC. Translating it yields CASSLQGGAYEQYF. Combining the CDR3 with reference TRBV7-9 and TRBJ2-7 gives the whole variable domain DTGVSQNPRHKITKRGQNVTFRCDPISEHNRLYWYRQTLGQGPEFLTYFQNEAQLEKSRLLSDRFSAERPKGSFSTLEIQRTEQGDSAMYLCASSLQGGAYEQYFGPGTRLTVT.

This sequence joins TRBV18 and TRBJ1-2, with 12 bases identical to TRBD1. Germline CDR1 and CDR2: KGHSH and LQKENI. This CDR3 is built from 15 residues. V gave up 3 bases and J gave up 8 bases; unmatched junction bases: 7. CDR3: CASSPPGQGAWGYTF. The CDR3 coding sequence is TGTGCCAGCTCACCTCCGGGACAGGGGGCTTGGGGCTACACCTTC. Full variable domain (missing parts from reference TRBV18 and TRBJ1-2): NAGVMQNPRHLVRRRGQEARLRCSPMKGHSHVYWYRQLPEEGLKFMVYLQKENIIDESGMPKERFSAEFPKEGPSILRIQQVVRGDSAAYFCASSPPGQGAWGYTFGSGTRLTVV.

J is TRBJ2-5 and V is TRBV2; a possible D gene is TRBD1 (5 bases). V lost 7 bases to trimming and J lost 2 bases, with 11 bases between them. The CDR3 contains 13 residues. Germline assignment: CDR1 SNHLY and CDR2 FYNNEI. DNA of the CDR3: TGTGCCAGCATTGGGGCAGATCAAGAGACCCAGTACTTC. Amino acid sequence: CASIGADQETQYF. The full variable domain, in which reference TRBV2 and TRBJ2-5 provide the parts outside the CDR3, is EPEVTQTPSHQVTQMGQEVILRCVPISNHLYFYWYRQILGQKVEFLVSFYNNEISEKSEIFDDQFSVERPDGSNFTLKIRSTKLEDSAMYFCASIGADQETQYFGPGTRLLVL.

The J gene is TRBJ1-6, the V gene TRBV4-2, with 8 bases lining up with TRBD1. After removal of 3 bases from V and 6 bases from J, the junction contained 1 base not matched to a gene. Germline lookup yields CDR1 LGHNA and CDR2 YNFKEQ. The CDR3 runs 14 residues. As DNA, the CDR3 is TGTGCCAGCAGCCAGGGACAGGTTAATTCACCCCTCCACTTT. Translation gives CASSQGQVNSPLHF.